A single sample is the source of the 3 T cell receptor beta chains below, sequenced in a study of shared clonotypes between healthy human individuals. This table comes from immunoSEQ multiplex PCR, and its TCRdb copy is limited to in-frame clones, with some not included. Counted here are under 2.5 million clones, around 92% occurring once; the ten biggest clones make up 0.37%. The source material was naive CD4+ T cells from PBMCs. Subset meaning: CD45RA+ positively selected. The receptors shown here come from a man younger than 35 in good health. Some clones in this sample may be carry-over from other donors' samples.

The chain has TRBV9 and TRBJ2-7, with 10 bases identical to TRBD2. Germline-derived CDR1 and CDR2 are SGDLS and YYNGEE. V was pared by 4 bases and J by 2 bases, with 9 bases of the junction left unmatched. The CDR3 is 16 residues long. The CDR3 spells CASSPRLAGSAYEQYF. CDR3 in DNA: TGTGCCAGCAGCCCCCGACTAGCGGGTTCCGCCTACGAGCAGTACTTC. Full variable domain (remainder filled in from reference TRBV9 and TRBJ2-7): DSGVTQTPKHLITATGQRVTLRCSPRSGDLSVYWYQQSLDQGLQFLIQYYNGEERAKGNILERFSAQQFPDLHSELNLSSLELGDSALYFCASSPRLAGSAYEQYFGPGTRLTVT.

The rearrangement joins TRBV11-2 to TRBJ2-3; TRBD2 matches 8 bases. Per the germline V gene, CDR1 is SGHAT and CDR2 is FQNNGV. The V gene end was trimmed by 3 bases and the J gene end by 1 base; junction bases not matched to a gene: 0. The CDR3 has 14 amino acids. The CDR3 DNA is TGTGCCAGCAGCTTGGGACTAGGCACAGATACGCAGTATTTT. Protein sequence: CASSLGLGTDTQYF.

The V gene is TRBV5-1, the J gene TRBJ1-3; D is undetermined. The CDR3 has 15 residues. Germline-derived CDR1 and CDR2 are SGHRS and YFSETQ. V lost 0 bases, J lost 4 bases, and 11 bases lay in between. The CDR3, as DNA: TGCGCCAGCAGCTTGGCCGCACAAGCCGGAAACACCATATATTTT. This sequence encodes CASSLAAQAGNTIYF.